This T cell receptor (beta chain) comes out of a study of CD8 T cells in ankylosing spondylitis. Study observations and caveats: As reported, disease-linked clones showed significant enrichment in matched ankylosing spondylitis synovial fluid. Prior literature has documented some motif variants in synovial fluid and blood from reactive arthritis. Within ankylosing spondylitis blood, a TCR beta motif made up of several highly homologous variants appeared to be characteristic.

V was pared by 3 bases and J by 7 bases, with 16 bases between. The germline V gene encodes CDR1 SGHTA and CDR2 FQGTGA. The CDR3 is made up of 15 amino acids. A note on this clonotype: The antigen is unknown.

TCR beta libraries were made by quantitative 5'-RACE with molecular barcodes. From the 5' RACE reads, TCRdb called clonotypes with MiXCR, one entry per CDR3 protein. In the table there are 250,000 to 350,000 distinct CDR3 sequences, 15% to 25% of which are singletons. This chain uses TRBV7-3 with TRBJ2-1; D may match TRBD1 or TRBD2 (5 bases each). The sequenced sample was blood, either unsorted or a sorted T cell fraction (not recorded which). This receptor was taken from a male donor with ankylosing spondylitis or in good health (not recorded which). The CDR3 nucleotides are TGTGCCAGCAGCTTGTTAGAGGGAGAGGGGAATGAGCAGTTCTTC. Residues: CASSLLEGEGNEQFF.